This T cell receptor (beta chain) was identified during a study of early T cells in non-severe SARS-CoV-2 infection. The study, taken as a whole, reports: Private and CD4 specificities were missed by VDJdb matching, which favored anti-spike CD8 responses.

The CDR3 loop spans 14 amino acids. Germline values: CDR1 SEHNR, CDR2 FQNEAQ (reference sequence). V lost 1 base and J lost 8, with 12 bases in between. Using its own MiXCR run on the 5' RACE reads, TCRdb lists one record per CDR3 protein. This table holds some 25,000 distinct CDR3 sequences, 3.5% to 5% found once. In this sample, this clonotype turned up many times. Its target is unknown. The rearrangement joins TRBV7-9 to TRBJ2-4, with D perhaps matching TRBD2 (5 bases). Sample: whole blood. This TCR was recovered from an adult who was a healthcare worker with PCR-confirmed SARS-CoV-2 infection or an uninfected control (not recorded which). The chain's CDR3 is CASSLDSSEDIQYF. DNA of the CDR3: TGTGCCAGCAGCTTAGACAGCTCGGAGGACATTCAGTACTTC. The full variable domain, its missing parts supplied by reference TRBV7-9 and TRBJ2-4, is DTGVSQNPRHKITKRGQNVTFRCDPISEHNRLYWYRQTLGQGPEFLTYFQNEAQLEKSRLLSDRFSAERPKGSFSTLEIQRTEQGDSAMYLCASSLDSSEDIQYFGAGTRLSVL.